The 30 T cell receptor beta chains below all came from one sample that was sequenced in a study of CD8+ T cells in alopecia areata (dated by TCRdb to the late 2010s). Library generation was performed with the immunoSEQ multiplex PCR assay. For TCR sequencing, RNA was extracted from every sample and reverse transcribed into cDNA to serve as template. TCRdb carries this immuneACCESS record with in-frame sequences only. Its versions omit some clonotypes, under half of them owing to an unresolved V gene in the studies checked, with the rest unexplained. The sample has roughly 100,000 clones on record, roughly 46% of them singletons. The ten largest account for about 17% of the sample. The sample's time point, from its label and the paper: 20 to 30 weeks on oral tofacitinib. The treatment or condition label of this sample denotes: oral pan-JAK inhibitor, 5-10 mg twice daily. The material was CD8+ T cells sorted from blood, obtained at week 24, from a patient treated with tofacitinib. The origin of the receptors is a human donor with alopecia areata.

This clone was seen a handful of times. The chain joins TRBV29-1 to TRBJ1-2; 7 bases fit TRBD1. J gave up 3 bases and V 5 bases, and 3 bases lay outside the gene matches. Germline loops: CDR1 SQVTM, CDR2 ANQGSEA. The CDR3 contains 12 residues. In nucleotides, the CDR3 is TGCAGCGTTTTAGGACAGGACTATGGCTACACCTTC. It translates to CSVLGQDYGYTF. The whole variable domain, filled in from reference TRBV29-1 and TRBJ1-2, reads SAVISQKPSRDICQRGTSLTIQCQVDSQVTMMFWYRQQPGQSLTLIATANQGSEATYESGFVIDKFPISRPNLTFSTLTVSNMSPEDSSIYLCSVLGQDYGYTFGSGTRLTVV.

This rearrangement joins TRBV4-1 to TRBJ2-7; TRBD1 is a possible D gene (5 bases). The CDR3 sequence is 15 residues long. The V end was cut by 0 bases, the J end by 4 bases, with 13 bases between. Germline V gives CDR1 MGHRA, CDR2 YSYEKL. This CDR3 is CASSQDSSGFYEQYF. The DNA for the CDR3 is TGCGCCAGCAGCCAAGATTCGTCAGGGTTTTACGAGCAGTACTTC.

This clone came up a few times. V is TRBV11-3 and J is TRBJ2-1; D tentatively reads TRBD1 or TRBD2 (5 bases each). V shed 5 bases and J shed 3 bases, with 17 bases lying between them. This CDR3 spans 16 amino acids. Germline CDR1 and CDR2: SGHNT and YENEEA. CDR3 DNA sequence: TGTGCCAGCAGCCCCCAGGGTAGCGCATTCTACAATGAGCAGTTCTTC. This gives the protein CASSPQGSAFYNEQFF.

This clone has a handful of counts. J is TRBJ1-3 and V is TRBV28; the D gene is possibly TRBD1 (5 bases). The CDR3 extends over 17 amino acids. V was trimmed by 7 bases and J by 4 bases, leaving 23 bases between them. Per germline, CDR1 MDHEN and CDR2 SYDVKM. CDR3 nucleotides: TGTGCCAGCATCTCCGCGACCCGGGGCAAACCGGGAAACACCATATATTTT. The encoded protein is CASISATRGKPGNTIYF.

This clone has just a few counts. The gene calls are TRBV28 and TRBJ2-7, with D possibly TRBD2 on 6 matching bases. CDR1 and CDR2 from the germline V gene are MDHEN and SYDVKM. V was shortened by 5 bases and J by 2 bases, with 16 bases between the two germline ends. The CDR3 sequence is 15 residues long. CDR3 coding DNA: TGTGCCAGCAGTGGGGTTGTGGGAGGAACCTACGAGCAGTACTTC. It yields the protein CASSGVVGGTYEQYF.

This clone was counted only a few times. The rearrangement joins TRBV11-2 to TRBJ2-1; TRBD2 aligns across 7 bases. Germline-derived CDR1 and CDR2 are SGHAT and FQNNGV. Trimming took 5 bases from V and 7 from J; bases not matched to a gene: 8. CDR3 length: 14 residues. The CDR3 reads CASSRGGGWNEQFF. The CDR3 region has the DNA TGTGCCAGCAGCCGTGGCGGGGGATGGAATGAGCAGTTCTTC.

The chain carries TRBV4-1 and TRBJ1-1; D call uncertain. CDR1 MGHRA and CDR2 YSYEKL come from the germline V gene. V lost 4 bases, J lost 4 bases, and 16 bases lay in between. This CDR3 spans 15 amino acids. The CDR3 coding sequence is TGCGCCAGCAGCCTCCTAGGGTTAGGGCCCACTGAAGCTTTCTTT. As protein: CASSLLGLGPTEAFF.

This chain uses TRBV6-5 with TRBJ2-7, with 7 positions matching TRBD2. The V gene's germline CDR1 is MNHEY and CDR2 SVGAGI. The CDR3 consists of 14 residues. The V gene end was trimmed by 0 bases and the J gene end by 6 bases; junction bases not matched to a gene: 5. The CDR3 DNA follows: TGTGCCAGCAGTTACTCAGCACGGGAGGCCGAGCAGTACTTC. This codes for CASSYSAREAEQYF.

About this clone: One end of the junction fails to match germline, which may point to a read error. This sequence joins TRBV27 and TRBJ2-1, with D maybe TRBD1 (6 bases). There are 12 residues in the CDR3. CDR1 is MNHEY and CDR2 is SMNVEV in the germline V gene (reference sequence). CDR3 in DNA: TGTGCCAGCAGGACAGCCTCAGGGGAGTTTCTCTTC. It yields the protein CASRTASGEFLF.

Only a few counts were recorded for this clone. The chain uses TRBV6-4 and TRBJ2-4, with TRBD1 matching over 7 bases. This CDR3 contains 13 residues. J lost 7 bases, V lost 5 bases, and 5 bases had no gene match. Germline CDR1 MRHNA, CDR2 SNTAGT. CDR3 DNA sequence: TGTGCCAGCAGTAAGTCGACAGGGAACATTCAGTACTTC. Its translation is CASSKSTGNIQYF.

This clone was seen a single time. The rearrangement uses TRBV19 and TRBJ2-1; D perhaps matches TRBD2 (5 bases). V lost 5 bases and J 7 bases, leaving 15 bases between the germline ends. This CDR3 is 14 amino acids long. The germline V gene has CDR1 LNHDA and CDR2 SQIVND (reference sequence). CDR3 sequence (DNA): TGTGCCAGTAGTTCACTAGTTTGGGAGAATGAGCAGTTCTTC. It yields the protein CASSSLVWENEQFF.

This clone occurred a few times. The V and J genes are TRBV25-1 and TRBJ2-2, with D hard to call. V lost 5 bases to trimming and J lost 1 base, with 8 bases between them. Germline CDR1 is MGHDK and CDR2 is SYGVNS. There are 14 residues in the CDR3. CDR3 coding DNA: TGTGCCAGCAGTAGGGTTGGGAACACCGGGGAGCTGTTTTTT. It yields the protein CASSRVGNTGELFF.

This chain uses TRBV5-6 with TRBJ1-5; no clear D gene. V lost 4 bases to trimming and J lost 7 bases, with 6 bases between them. The CDR3 extends over 11 amino acids. CDR1 is SGHDT, CDR2 YYEEEE, per germline. The CDR3 here is CASSKKQPQHF. The CDR3 coding sequence is TGTGCCAGCAGCAAAAAGCAGCCCCAGCATTTT.

The genes are TRBV7-9 and TRBJ1-2, with D perhaps matching TRBD1 (6 bases). The V gene's germline CDR1 is SEHNR and CDR2 FQNEAQ (reference sequence). The CDR3 loop spans 15 amino acids. The V and J ends lost 6 bases and 0 bases respectively, with 14 bases between them. The CDR3 here is CASSPTGTSNYGYTF. Here the CDR3 DNA reads TGTGCCAGCAGTCCCACAGGGACATCTAACTATGGCTACACCTTC.

The chain couples TRBV7-9 to TRBJ1-1, with 7 bases that match TRBD1. The V segment lost 4 bases and the J segment 3 bases; nucleotides outside the gene matches: 11. CDR3 size: 16 residues. Germline V gives CDR1 SEHNR, CDR2 FQNEAQ (reference sequence). The CDR3 DNA is TGTGCCAGCAGCTCAGGGGGGGCCCTTAGGGACACTGAAGCTTTCTTT. Translation: CASSSGGALRDTEAFF.

This clone was found once. The chain employs TRBV5-6 and TRBJ1-1, with a tentative D call TRBD1 (5 bases). With 6 bases removed from V and 4 bases from J, the gap between germline ends came to 7 bases. Germline values: CDR1 SGHDT, CDR2 YYEEEE. The CDR3 is 11 residues long. For the CDR3, the DNA is TGTGCCAGCACCCAGGGCACTGAAGCTTTCTTT. It encodes CASTQGTEAFF.

The rearrangement links TRBV29-1 to TRBJ2-7; tentatively, D is TRBD2 (5 bases). The CDR3 sequence is 10 residues long. Germline assignment: CDR1 SQVTM and CDR2 ANQGSEA. V was cut by 4 bases and J by 7 bases, with 8 bases left in between. The chain's CDR3 is CSVVSGEQYF. As DNA, the CDR3 is TGCAGCGTTGTATCGGGGGAGCAGTACTTC.

V usage is TRBV30 and J usage is TRBJ2-2; D ambiguous. The CDR3 sequence is 11 residues long. Germline values: CDR1 GTSNPN, CDR2 SVGIG (reference sequence). Trimming removed 5 bases from V and 9 bases from J, with 10 bases in between. The CDR3 sequence is CAWEENWELFF. CDR3 sequence (DNA): TGTGCCTGGGAGGAGAATTGGGAGCTGTTTTTT.

This chain joins TRBV5-1 and TRBJ2-5; D is ambiguous. This CDR3 has 13 residues. In germline, CDR1 is SGHRS, CDR2 YFSETQ. The V end was cut by 0 bases, the J end by 2 bases, with 5 bases between. The chain's CDR3 is CASSLEHQETQYF. The CDR3 DNA sequence: TGCGCCAGCAGCTTGGAACATCAAGAGACCCAGTACTTC.

This clone appeared a few times. The chain joins TRBV25-1 to TRBJ2-1; no definite D call. Germline CDR1 MGHDK, CDR2 SYGVNS. The CDR3 sequence is 12 residues long. V was clipped by 4 bases and J by 6 bases, with 7 bases between them. CDR3 nucleotides: TGTGCCAGCAGTGCAGAATTCAATGAGCAGTTCTTC. This sequence encodes CASSAEFNEQFF. Based on the CDR3 plus reference TRBV25-1 and TRBJ2-1, the full variable domain is EADIYQTPRYLVIGTGKKITLECSQTMGHDKMYWYQQDPGMELHLIHYSYGVNSTEKGDLSSESTVSRIRTEHFPLTLESARPSHTSQYLCASSAEFNEQFFGPGTRLTVL.

This rearrangement joins TRBV6-5 to TRBJ2-2; 10 positions agree with TRBD2. Germline assignment: CDR1 MNHEY and CDR2 SVGAGI. This CDR3 comprises 14 residues. V shed 6 bases, J shed 8 bases, and the junction held 6 bases outside the gene matches. DNA for the CDR3: TGTGCCAGCAGGCTAGCGGGAGTCCCTGGGGAGCTGTTTTTT. Protein: CASRLAGVPGELFF.

The chain uses TRBV29-1 and TRBJ2-7; D is possibly TRBD1 or TRBD2 (5 bases each). The length of the CDR3 is 14 residues. The germline V gene has CDR1 SQVTM and CDR2 ANQGSEA. V was cut by 4 bases and J by 0 bases, with 13 bases left in between. CDR3 sequence (DNA): TGCAGCGTTGGGTCCGGGACGGGCTCCTACGAGCAGTACTTC. Translating gives CSVGSGTGSYEQYF.

The V gene is TRBV28, the J gene TRBJ2-7, with 7 bases identical to TRBD2. This CDR3 has 15 residues. Germline CDR1 is MDHEN and CDR2 is SYDVKM. J gave up 7 bases and V 5 bases, and 14 bases lay outside the gene matches. The CDR3 DNA follows: TGTGCCAGCAGTCCCGGTGGGAGGGCTGGGGAGGAGCAGTACTTC. Amino acid sequence: CASSPGGRAGEEQYF.

The chain links TRBV23-1 to TRBJ2-1; D call uncertain. TRBV23-1 is filed as an ORF, its function uncertain. The CDR3 consists of 13 residues. This CDR3 reads CPLGEIMPNEQFF. The CDR3 DNA sequence: TGCCCCCTGGGCGAGATCATGCCCAATGAGCAGTTCTTC.

This clone was seen just once. The CDR3 is CASRDSNEQFF. Here the CDR3 DNA reads TGCGCCAGCAGGGACAGCAATGAGCAGTTCTTC. The chain combines TRBV5-1 with TRBJ2-1, with D possibly matching TRBD1 (6 bases). This CDR3 has 11 residues. Germline CDR1 SGHRS, CDR2 YFSETQ. Trimming took off 5 bases at V and 6 bases at J, with 6 bases between the two ends.

In its sample, this clone was seen a few times. The V gene is TRBV29-1, the J gene TRBJ2-5, with 9 bases that match TRBD1. Trimming took 8 bases from V and 2 from J; bases not matched to a gene: 9. From germline, CDR1 is SQVTM and CDR2 ANQGSEA. The CDR3 spans 14 residues. This CDR3 is CSFSGTGIQETQYF. The DNA of the CDR3 is TGCAGCTTTTCCGGGACAGGGATACAAGAGACCCAGTACTTC. Filled out from reference TRBV29-1 and TRBJ2-5, the complete variable domain reads SAVISQKPSRDICQRGTSLTIQCQVDSQVTMMFWYRQQPGQSLTLIATANQGSEATYESGFVIDKFPISRPNLTFSTLTVSNMSPEDSSIYLCSFSGTGIQETQYFGPGTRLLVL.

This chain uses TRBV9 with TRBJ2-1, with 7 bases aligning to TRBD1. Germline lookup yields CDR1 SGDLS and CDR2 YYNGEE. The ends lost 3 bases at V and 7 bases at J; junction bases unmatched: 4. CDR3 length: 13 residues. The CDR3 loop is CASSASTGNEQFF. The CDR3 nucleotides are TGTGCCAGCAGCGCTTCGACAGGGAATGAGCAGTTCTTC.

This chain connects TRBV29-1 to TRBJ1-2; possible D gene TRBD1, 5 bases. The CDR3 spans 13 residues. Germline V CDR1 and CDR2: SQVTM, ANQGSEA. Trimming removed 7 bases at V and 4 bases at J, with 16 bases between. CDR3 DNA sequence: TGCAGCGCCGCCTCGGGGGGTCCCTATGGCTACACCTTC. This gives the protein CSAASGGPYGYTF.

This clone appeared a few times. This chain links TRBV7-9 with TRBJ2-7; TRBD2 might be the D (6 bases). Between the trimmed V and J ends, which lost 11 bases and 3 bases, there was a span of 11 bases. The CDR3 has 11 amino acids. Germline lookup yields CDR1 SEHNR and CDR2 FQNEAQ (reference sequence). This chain's CDR3 is CASGDFYEQYF. The CDR3 DNA follows: TGTGCCTCGGGGGACTTCTACGAGCAGTACTTC.

This clone occurred a few times. The chain joins TRBV10-3 to TRBJ2-2; 8 bases fit TRBD2. The CDR3 is 13 amino acids. Per germline, CDR1 ENHRY and CDR2 SYGVKD. The V and J ends lost 10 bases and 4 bases, in that order; junction bases with no gene match: 5. Here the CDR3 DNA reads TGTGCCACCCCGGGACTAGTCACCGGGGAGCTGTTTTTT. It is translated as CATPGLVTGELFF.